This TCR beta chain was found in a study of cytomegalovirus exposure and HLA in healthy donors. General study findings and limits: There were about 160 TCR beta chains listed as cytomegalovirus-associated.

Primers for the PCR totalled 60 Vbeta and 13 Jbeta. The protocol was immunoSEQ multiplex PCR, while the TCRdb copy is restricted to in-frame clones and leaves out a portion. This table has about 160,000 clones, about three quarters appearing once. With respect to this clone: Its antigen is not known.

There are 14 residues in the CDR3. The germline CDR1 and CDR2 sequences are MNHNS and SASEGT. Trimming removed 0 bases at V and 8 bases at J, with 13 bases between. This TCR was recovered from a woman between 45 and 60 years old in good health and CMV-seropositive. Sequenced sample: PBMCs. This sequence joins TRBV6-1 and TRBJ1-2, with TRBD1 as a possible D gene (6 bases). DNA of the CDR3: TGTGCCAGCAGTGAAGCCGCGCGGGGGCAAGGCTACACCTTC. Amino acid sequence: CASSEAARGQGYTF.